These 16 T cell receptor beta chains came from one sample sequenced in a study of beta chain features in type 1 diabetes. Reverse transcription of all isolated RNA meant that expressed TCRB transcripts were sequenced. Sequenced by immunoSEQ multiplex PCR; TCRdb stores in-frame clones only, minus some. The table records roughly 180,000 clones, more than 10% of them present only once. The sequenced material came from central memory CD4+ T cells from blood. These receptors were collected from a woman aged 18-29 years in good health.

This clone was counted a few times. The chain couples TRBV4-3 to TRBJ2-1; possible D gene TRBD2, 5 bases. V was pared by 1 base and J by 5 bases, with 15 bases between. Per the germline V gene, CDR1 is LGHNA and CDR2 is YSLEER. The CDR3 totals 16 residues. In DNA form, the CDR3 reads TGCGCCAGCAGCCAAGGGGCGTCTAGCAGACACAATGAGCAGTTCTTC. It encodes CASSQGASSRHNEQFF.

In this sample, this clone turned up a few times. V and J are TRBV27 and TRBJ2-4; D might be TRBD1 (6 bases). The CDR3 is 15 residues long. The V end was cut by 6 bases, the J end by 7 bases, with 19 bases between. Germline values: CDR1 MNHEY, CDR2 SMNVEV (reference sequence). CDR3 region: CASSRTDPVRNIQYF. DNA of the CDR3: TGTGCCAGCAGCCGGACAGACCCCGTCCGCAACATTCAGTACTTC.

The genes are TRBV5-4 and TRBJ2-1; 7 bases match TRBD2. The V segment lost 5 bases and the J segment 5 bases; nucleotides outside the gene matches: 7. Germline V gene sequence: CDR1 SGHNT, CDR2 YYREEE (reference sequence). The CDR3 is 14 amino acids. The CDR3: CASSTAGFDNEQFF. The CDR3, as DNA: TGTGCCAGCAGTACAGCGGGGTTCGACAATGAGCAGTTCTTC.

Only a few counts were recorded for this clone. The chain carries TRBV28 and TRBJ1-2; weak D call: TRBD1 (5 bases). Trimming cost V 4 bases and J 8 bases, with 8 bases left between them. The CDR3 runs to 11 residues. Germline V gene sequence: CDR1 MDHEN, CDR2 SYDVKM. The CDR3 region has the DNA TGTGCCAGCAGTTGGGGCCGCGGCTACACCTTC. Encoded protein: CASSWGRGYTF.

In its sample, this clone was seen a few times. Other DNA sequences from this sample encode an identical CDR3 as well. The chain is built from TRBV7-3 and TRBJ2-2; TRBD2 matches 7 bases. The CDR3 is made up of 16 amino acids. Germline lookup yields CDR1 SGHTA and CDR2 FQGTGA. V shed 4 bases and J 0 bases; nucleotides not matched to a gene: 5. CDR3 in DNA: TGTGCCAGCAGCTCCTCTAGCGGAGCGAACACCGGGGAGCTGTTTTTT. Translation: CASSSSSGANTGELFF.

This clone was seen many times. Distinct nucleotide sequences in the sample also encode this CDR3. The chain combines TRBV29-1 with TRBJ2-7, with D perhaps matching TRBD2 (6 bases). Germline CDR1 is SQVTM and CDR2 is ANQGSEA. The ends were cut back, 5 bases at V and 2 bases at J, with 10 bases in the middle. The CDR3 is 12 amino acids. DNA for the CDR3: TGCAGCGTTTCGGGCGGGACCTACGAGCAGTACTTC. Its protein product is CSVSGGTYEQYF.

As DNA, the CDR3 is TGCGCCAGCAGGAGACAGGGTGGAGGCAATGAGCAGTTCTTC. As protein: CASRRQGGGNEQFF. The gene calls are TRBV5-1 and TRBJ2-1; 7 bases match TRBD1. This CDR3 comprises 14 residues. The germline V gene encodes CDR1 SGHRS and CDR2 YFSETQ. Trimming removed 5 bases from V and 6 bases from J; junction bases left unmatched: 8.

V and J are TRBV19 and TRBJ1-5; maybe TRBD1 (6 bases). The germline V gene encodes CDR1 LNHDA and CDR2 SQIVND (reference sequence). This CDR3 is built from 14 residues. Trimming took 11 bases from V and 0 from J, leaving 14 bases between them. The CDR3 DNA reads TGTGCCGCGAGGGACATTGATAGCAATCAGCCCCAGCATTTT. This encodes CAARDIDSNQPQHF.

The chain couples TRBV6-5 to TRBJ2-1; TRBD1 might be the D (5 bases). This CDR3 is built from 14 residues. The germline V and J ends were trimmed by 2 bases and 3 bases, with 8 bases remaining between them. Germline V lookup: CDR1 MNHEY, CDR2 SVGAGI. CDR3 nucleotide sequence: TGTGCCAGCAGTTACGGGGCAGACTACAATGAGCAGTTCTTC. Translating it yields CASSYGADYNEQFF.

The chain combines TRBV28 with TRBJ2-5, with TRBD2 matching over 8 bases. This CDR3 is 15 amino acids long. V trimming: 6 bases; J trimming: 2 bases; junction bases outside the gene matches: 8. Looked up from germline, CDR1 is MDHEN and CDR2 is SYDVKM. As DNA, the CDR3 is TGTGCCAGCAGCTCCTTCGGGGGGGTACAAGAGACCCAGTACTTC. Its protein is CASSSFGGVQETQYF.

V and J are TRBV7-3 and TRBJ2-3, with D unclear. This CDR3 contains 15 residues. The germline CDR1 and CDR2 sequences are SGHTA and FQGTGA. V was shortened by 5 bases and J by 0 bases, with 12 bases between the two germline ends. CDR3 bases: TGTGCCAGCAGCCCTCTGGCGGAGAGCACAGATACGCAGTATTTT. Translation gives CASSPLAESTDTQYF.

This clone was detected a few times. This CDR3 is CASSLTDTKEQYF. In nucleotides, the CDR3 is TGTGCCAGCTCACTAACGGACACGAAGGAGCAGTACTTC. The V gene is TRBV18, the J gene TRBJ2-7; a possible D gene is TRBD1 (5 bases). Per the germline V gene, CDR1 is KGHSH and CDR2 is LQKENI. Trimming stripped 4 bases from V and 7 bases from J, with 14 bases between. This CDR3 is built from 13 residues. Supplemented by reference TRBV18 and TRBJ2-7, the full variable domain reads NAGVMQNPRHLVRRRGQEARLRCSPMKGHSHVYWYRQLPEEGLKFMVYLQKENIIDESGMPKERFSAEFPKEGPSILRIQQVVRGDSAAYFCASSLTDTKEQYFGPGTRLTVT.

This clone was seen a handful of times. V gene TRBV30 combines with J gene TRBJ2-7, with 9 bases matching TRBD1. The CDR3 length is 15 residues. Germline-derived CDR1 and CDR2 are GTSNPN and SVGIG (reference sequence). V trimming: 3 bases; J trimming: 0 bases; junction bases outside the gene matches: 6. CDR3 region: CAWRQETGGSYEQYF. CDR3 sequence (DNA): TGTGCCTGGAGACAAGAGACAGGGGGCTCCTACGAGCAGTACTTC.

This clone was observed a few times. The chain carries TRBV4-2 and TRBJ2-3; 8 nucleotides agree with TRBD2. CDR3 length equals 15 residues. Germline lookup yields CDR1 LGHNA and CDR2 YNFKEQ. After removal of 4 bases from V and 4 bases from J, the junction contained 7 bases not matched to a gene. The CDR3 reads CASSLGSGNADTQYF. In DNA, the CDR3 is TGTGCCAGCAGCCTGGGTAGCGGGAACGCAGATACGCAGTATTTT.

This clone was picked up a small number of times. This chain connects TRBV5-1 to TRBJ1-4, with 9 nucleotides matching TRBD1. Germline loops: CDR1 SGHRS, CDR2 YFSETQ. The CDR3 has 14 amino acids. The ends lost 2 bases at V and 5 bases at J; junction bases unmatched: 1. This CDR3 is CASSFGTGNEKLFF. The CDR3 DNA follows: TGCGCCAGCAGCTTTGGGACAGGGAATGAAAAACTGTTTTTT.

This clone was detected ten times or more. J is TRBJ2-1 and V is TRBV7-9; D not certain. With 5 bases removed from V and 4 bases from J, the gap between germline ends came to 9 bases. The CDR3 loop spans 13 amino acids. Germline V gives CDR1 SEHNR, CDR2 FQNEAQ (reference sequence). The CDR3 bases are TGTGCCAGCAGCCCTTTTTCGTACAATGAGCAGTTCTTC. Translating gives CASSPFSYNEQFF. Using reference TRBV7-9 and TRBJ2-1 for the parts outside the CDR3, the full variable domain is DTGVSQNPRHKITKRGQNVTFRCDPISEHNRLYWYRQTLGQGPEFLTYFQNEAQLEKSRLLSDRFSAERPKGSFSTLEIQRTEQGDSAMYLCASSPFSYNEQFFGPGTRLTVL.